The 8 T cell receptor beta chains below were found in one sample sequenced in a study of T cell responses to AZD1222 COVID-19 vaccine. The protocol was immunoSEQ multiplex PCR, while the TCRdb copy is restricted to in-frame clones and leaves out a portion. The table shows over 45,000 clones, with 70% to 80% occurring only once. Material: peripheral blood, obtained on day 0 of AZD1222 vaccination. These receptors were obtained from an adult in good health.

The chain recombines TRBV3-1 (or the pseudogene TRBV3-2) with TRBJ2-1; no definite D call. This CDR3 comprises 12 residues. The germline V and J ends were trimmed by 3 bases and 5 bases, with 5 bases remaining between them. The germline V gene has CDR1 LGHDT and CDR2 YNNKEL (reference sequence). The CDR3 bases are TGTGCCAGCAGCCAGTACAACAATGAGCAGTTCTTC. Amino acids: CASSQYNNEQFF.

The chain has TRBV7-8 and TRBJ2-7, with a weak D call TRBD1 (6 bases). This CDR3 spans 14 amino acids. V gave up 3 bases and J gave up 2 bases, with 11 bases separating them. CDR1 and CDR2 (germline): SGHVS, FQNEAQ. CDR3 in amino acids: CASSLGGQTYEQYV. The CDR3 nucleotides are TGTGCCAGCAGCTTGGGCGGACAGACCTACGAGCAGTACGTC.

CDR3 sequence (DNA): TGCGCCAGCAGCTCCGGGACAGGGGGCGCCCCTGGAAACACCATATATTTT. It is translated as CASSSGTGGAPGNTIYF. The V and J genes are TRBV5-1 and TRBJ1-3; 12 nucleotides match TRBD1. Germline V lookup: CDR1 SGHRS, CDR2 YFSETQ. This CDR3 is 17 amino acids long. The trim removed 3 bases at V and 2 bases at J, leaving 6 bases unmatched.

J is TRBJ1-5 and V is TRBV6-5, with 7 bases lining up with TRBD1. Germline V CDR1 and CDR2: MNHEY, SVGAGI. The CDR3 runs to 15 residues. Trimming took 6 bases from V and 0 from J; bases not matched to a gene: 5. CDR3 amino acids: CASRSGQTSNQPQHF. DNA for the CDR3: TGTGCCAGCAGATCGGGACAGACTAGCAATCAGCCCCAGCATTTT.

This sequence joins TRBV29-1 and TRBJ2-7; a possible D gene is TRBD1 (6 bases). The CDR3 sequence is 13 residues long. Germline assignment: CDR1 SQVTM and CDR2 ANQGSEA. Deletions cut 3 bases from V and 3 bases from J, with 12 bases between. CDR3 in DNA: TGCAGCGTTGATATTGGGGGCGGCTACGAGCAGTACTTC. Translated: CSVDIGGGYEQYF.

The chain links TRBV5-1 to TRBJ2-1; 8 bases are shared with TRBD1. There are 15 residues in the CDR3. Looked up from germline, CDR1 is SGHRS and CDR2 is YFSETQ. V lost 0 bases to trimming and J lost 6 bases; unmatched junction nucleotides: 5. Here the CDR3 reads CASSLAGGLSNEQFF. The CDR3 nucleotides read TGCGCCAGCAGCTTGGCAGGGGGCCTCAGCAATGAGCAGTTCTTC.

The chain uses TRBV5-1 and TRBJ2-2; no clear D. The CDR3 extends over 12 amino acids. In germline, CDR1 is SGHRS, CDR2 YFSETQ. V gave up 4 bases and J gave up 0 bases, with 1 base separating them. CDR3 DNA: TGCGCCAGCAGCACGAACACCGGGGAGCTGTTTTTT. This gives the protein CASSTNTGELFF.

V usage is TRBV12-5 and J usage is TRBJ2-1, with a tentative D call TRBD1 (6 bases). CDR1 and CDR2 from the germline V gene are LGHNT and FRNRAP. Trimming shortened V by 7 bases and J by 10 bases, and 23 bases separated the two germline ends. The CDR3 loop spans 15 amino acids. This CDR3 is CASDPPGHPNPEQFF. CDR3 nucleotides: TGTGCTAGTGACCCCCCGGGACATCCTAACCCCGAGCAGTTCTTC.